This entry features one T cell receptor (beta chain) sequence. The data stem from a study of blood T cells in healthy people across ages. The CDR3 is 14 amino acids. Trimming took 5 bases from V and 0 from J, leaving 10 bases between them. For the second PCR, which ran for about 6 to 12 cycles, a sample-barcoded 5' primer and a J-beta primer mix were used. TCRdb redid the calling of the 5' RACE reads with MiXCR, one entry per CDR3 protein. The sample holds 1.5 million to 2 million distinct CDR3 sequences, over 25% seen once. The sample taken for sequencing was blood. The chain couples TRBV12-3 or TRBV12-4 to TRBJ1-2; D might be TRBD1 (5 bases). This TCR derives from a woman between 25 and 40 years old in good health. The chain's CDR3 is CASSRGFPNYGYTF. Written as DNA, the CDR3 is TGTGCCAGCAGTCGGGGCTTTCCTAACTATGGCTACACCTTC.